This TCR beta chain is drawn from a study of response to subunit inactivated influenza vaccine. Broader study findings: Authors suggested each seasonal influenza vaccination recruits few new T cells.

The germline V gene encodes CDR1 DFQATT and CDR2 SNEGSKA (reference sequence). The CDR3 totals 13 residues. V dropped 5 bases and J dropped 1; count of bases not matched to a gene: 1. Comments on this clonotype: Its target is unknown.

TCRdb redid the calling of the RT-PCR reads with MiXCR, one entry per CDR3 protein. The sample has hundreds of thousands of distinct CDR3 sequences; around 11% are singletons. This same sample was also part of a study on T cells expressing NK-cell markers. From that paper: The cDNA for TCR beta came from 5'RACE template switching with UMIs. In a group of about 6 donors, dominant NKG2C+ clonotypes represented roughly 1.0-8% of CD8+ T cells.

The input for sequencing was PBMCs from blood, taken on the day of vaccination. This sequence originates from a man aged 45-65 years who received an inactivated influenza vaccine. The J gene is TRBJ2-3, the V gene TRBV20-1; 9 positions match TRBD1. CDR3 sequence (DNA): TGCAGTGCTTGGGACAGGGGCACAGATACGCAGTATTTT. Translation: CSAWDRGTDTQYF.